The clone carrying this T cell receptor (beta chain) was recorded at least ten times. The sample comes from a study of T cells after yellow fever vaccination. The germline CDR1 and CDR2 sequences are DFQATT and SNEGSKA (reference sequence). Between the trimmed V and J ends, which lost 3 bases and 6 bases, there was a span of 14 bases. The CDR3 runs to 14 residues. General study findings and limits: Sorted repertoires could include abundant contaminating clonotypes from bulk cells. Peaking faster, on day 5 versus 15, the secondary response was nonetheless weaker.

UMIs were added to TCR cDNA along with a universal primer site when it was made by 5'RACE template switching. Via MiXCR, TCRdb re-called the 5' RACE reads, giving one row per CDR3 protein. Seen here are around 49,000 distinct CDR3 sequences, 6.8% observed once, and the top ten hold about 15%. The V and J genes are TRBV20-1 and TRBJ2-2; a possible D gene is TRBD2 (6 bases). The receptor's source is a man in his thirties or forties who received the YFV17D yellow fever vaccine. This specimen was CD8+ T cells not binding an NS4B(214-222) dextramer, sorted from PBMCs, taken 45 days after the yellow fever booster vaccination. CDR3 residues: CSARDDWGAGELFF. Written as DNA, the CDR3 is TGCAGTGCTAGGGATGACTGGGGGGCCGGGGAGCTGTTTTTT.